This T cell receptor (beta chain) was captured by sequencing in a study of beta chain features in type 1 diabetes (dated 2018 in TCRdb). In the study overall: No differences in mean age, gender distribution, total cell number or subset yield were found between patients and healthy donors. A total of roughly 110 million sorted cells were examined across all samples, and the number of cells per subset was strongly correlated with RNA yield. In the study, TCRB repertoires of sorted circulating CD4+ T cell subsets from recently diagnosed type 1 diabetes patients were compared with those of matched healthy donors. Regulatory and stem cell-like memory subsets were obtained from only 8 patients and about eight healthy donors, while naive and central memory subsets were obtained from all 30 or so donors. Summary of the overall study and its limitations: Sequencing cDNA rather than genomic DNA could over-represent highly expressing activated cells, although activation and CD3 levels did not differ between groups. Because the HLA sub-analyses included only small numbers of individuals, any influence of HLA type on TCRB rearrangement was left unresolved. A moderate but significant shortening of TCRB CDR3 length was observed in type 1 diabetes patients in all four CD4+ subsets. Shorter templates might have been favored by PCR, but patient and control samples were amplified and corrected together, so both groups would have been affected equally by any skew. Naive, central memory and regulatory TCRB repertoires appeared to be more similar among patients than among healthy donors. At VDJ recombination sites, patients with type 1 diabetes made fewer insertions and deleted more nucleotides, a pattern implying thymic rearrangement abnormalities.

The entire isolated RNA was reverse transcribed using the High Capacity cDNA Reverse Transcription Kit, and thus expressed TCRB transcripts were sequenced. Deep immunoSEQ sequencing was applied to naive, central memory and regulatory T cell samples, giving an average of roughly 3.5 million total reads per sample. After sorted cells were lysed in RLT buffer, RNA was extracted with DNase-treated RNeasy Micro or Mini kits, with the choice depending on cell number. To prevent cross-contamination, each cell subset was processed individually, whereas patient and healthy donor samples were processed jointly. The immunoSEQ multiplex PCR was used to amplify TCRB sequences from cDNA, yielding 87-bp fragments that span the CDR3 region. Sequencing of the amplicons was performed on the Illumina HiSeq platform. Per the authors' processing: PCR bias was computationally corrected using synthetic template baselines, reads within Hamming distance 2 were collapsed, and singletons that could not be merged were discarded. By aligning reads against IMGT, V, D and J genes, CDR3 length, and insertions or deletions at six rearrangement sites were assigned. Within each subset, clonotype counts were normalized to the number of sorted cells before true diversity and Gini coefficients were calculated with the tcR R package. The overlap coefficient, calculated on TCRB nucleotide sequences, was used to measure repertoire sharing. Out-of-frame TCRB sequences from naive cells were analyzed as a proxy for the pre-selection repertoire. TCRdb limited this immuneACCESS table to in-frame rearrangements with V and J called. A share of clones is missing; checked studies link under half to unresolved V genes, and the rest is unexplained. The V and J calls and clone size come from that table; D and trimming were worked out from the DNA. The sample data list around 330,000 clones, and approximately 9.9% of these were observed just once. Around 0.015% of the sample is in the top ten clones.

Points on this clone: Its binding antigen is unknown. No qualities accompany the bases; no much larger clone lies one base away.

A single peripheral blood draw of around 0.11 L on average was collected from each donor into heparinised tubes. A BD FACSAria II was used to sort naive, central memory, regulatory and stem cell-like memory CD4+ T cells with a panel that included CD45RO, CCR7, CD25, CD127, CD95 and CD27. Every sorted population had a purity above 98%. PBMCs were isolated right away by Lymphoprep density gradient centrifugation and were stained directly, without culture. Samples were stained and sorted in pairs, with one healthy donor and one patient per experiment, so that batch effects were minimized. The specimen was naive CD4+ T cells from blood. This sample's cell subset or site label indicates: true naive CD4+ T cells. The receptor was isolated from a young woman in good health.

The CDR3 in this case is CAVGQGNTGELFF. The sequenced DNA: TGTGCCGTGGGACAGGGGAACACCGGGGAGCTGTTTTTT. Rearrangement joined TRBV30 to TRBJ2-2; 9 bases in the junction line up with TRBD1. The CDR3 numbers 13 residues from cysteine through phenylalanine. CDR3 DNA is the only sequence kept; it has 39 bases, read in frame from the first base. For CDR1 and CDR2, the germline V gene (reference sequence) lists GTSNPN and SVGIG. Trimming takes 8 bases off V and 1 base off J; junction bases not matched to a gene: 2.